This is a list of T cell receptor beta chains from one sample in a study of T-cell memory formation after mild COVID-19. From the 5' RACE reads, TCRdb called clonotypes with MiXCR, one entry per CDR3 protein. Among approximately 260,000 distinct CDR3 sequences listed, around 15% were seen once. The sequencing input was PBMCs or a T cell subset sorted from them (not recorded which). The receptors derive from a man between 18 and 35 years old who had mild COVID-19 (a few samples of this study predate the infection). Cell type and time point are not known. CDR3s include the opening cysteine and the closing phenylalanine or tryptophan. D genes are given only for firm matches. Clone size is given for some rows only: seen once, a few or many times, or a class if the clone is expanded.

j_call: TRBJ1-1
v_call: TRBV7-2
clone_size: NA
d_call: TRBD1
cdr3_aa: CASSTGGYTEAFF
cdr3_nt: TGTGCCAGCAGCACAGGGGGATACACTGAAGCTTTCTTT

j_call: TRBJ2-5
v_call: TRBV6-5
clone_size: few
d_call: TRBD2
cdr3_aa: CASSYSGGRETQYF
cdr3_nt: TGTGCCAGCAGTTACTCGGGGGGGAGGGAGACCCAGTACTTC

j_call: TRBJ2-3
v_call: TRBV7-2
clone_size: NA
d_call: NA
cdr3_aa: CASSLRDASTDTQYF
cdr3_nt: TGTGCCAGCAGCCTCCGGGACGCGAGCACAGATACGCAGTATTTT

j_call: TRBJ2-4
v_call: TRBV6-6
clone_size: few
d_call: TRBD1
cdr3_aa: CASSRDRGADIQYF
cdr3_nt: TGTGCCAGCAGTAGAGACAGGGGAGCGGACATTCAGTACTTC

j_call: TRBJ2-1
v_call: TRBV7-6
clone_size: many
d_call: TRBD2
cdr3_aa: CASSLASGGPLNNEQFF
cdr3_nt: TGTGCCAGCAGCTTAGCTAGCGGGGGGCCCCTTAACAATGAGCAGTTCTTC

j_call: TRBJ1-1
v_call: TRBV4-2
clone_size: few
d_call: TRBD1
cdr3_aa: CASSRRAWTGVNTEAFF
cdr3_nt: TGTGCCAGCAGCCGCAGGGCCTGGACAGGGGTGAACACTGAAGCTTTCTTT

j_call: TRBJ2-7
v_call: TRBV5-1
clone_size: NA
d_call: NA
cdr3_aa: CASSWQDGSSYEQYF
cdr3_nt: TGCGCCAGCAGCTGGCAGGACGGCAGTTCCTACGAGCAGTACTTC

j_call: TRBJ1-3
v_call: TRBV2
clone_size: NA
d_call: NA
cdr3_aa: CASSEQGFGNTIYF
cdr3_nt: TGTGCCAGCAGTGAACAGGGGTTCGGAAACACCATATATTTT

j_call: TRBJ2-2
v_call: TRBV4-2
clone_size: NA
d_call: NA
cdr3_aa: CASRSSGTANTGELFF
cdr3_nt: TGTGCCAGCCGGTCCAGCGGGACAGCGAACACCGGGGAGCTGTTTTTT

j_call: TRBJ2-4
v_call: TRBV4-2
clone_size: NA
d_call: NA
cdr3_aa: CASSQGPGGSDIQYF
cdr3_nt: TGTGCCAGCAGCCAAGGCCCAGGGGGGAGCGACATTCAGTACTTC

j_call: TRBJ2-3
v_call: TRBV12-3/TRBV12-4
clone_size: NA
d_call: TRBD2
cdr3_aa: CASSRRGGYTDTQYF
cdr3_nt: TGTGCCAGCAGCAGACGGGGGGGGTATACAGATACGCAGTATTTT

j_call: TRBJ2-3
v_call: TRBV7-2
clone_size: few
d_call: NA
cdr3_aa: CASSLTHSPGTLADTQYF
cdr3_nt: TGTGCCAGCAGCCTCACCCATAGCCCCGGGACCTTGGCAGATACGCAGTATTTT

j_call: TRBJ2-3
v_call: TRBV29-1
clone_size: NA
d_call: TRBD2
cdr3_aa: CSHSGGASDTQYF
cdr3_nt: TGCAGTCATAGCGGGGGGGCCTCAGATACGCAGTATTTT

j_call: TRBJ2-3
v_call: TRBV5-6
clone_size: few
d_call: TRBD1
cdr3_aa: CASSAETGGITDTQYF
cdr3_nt: TGTGCCAGCAGCGCCGAAACAGGGGGTATCACAGATACGCAGTATTTT

j_call: TRBJ2-3
v_call: TRBV10-3
clone_size: NA
d_call: NA
cdr3_aa: CAVGPSDTQYF
cdr3_nt: TGTGCCGTCGGGCCGTCAGATACGCAGTATTTT

j_call: TRBJ2-7
v_call: TRBV7-9
clone_size: NA
d_call: TRBD2
cdr3_aa: CASSAGTSGSFSYEQYF
cdr3_nt: TGTGCCAGCAGCGCAGGGACTAGCGGGAGTTTCTCCTACGAGCAGTACTTC

j_call: TRBJ1-2
v_call: TRBV10-3
clone_size: few
d_call: TRBD1
cdr3_aa: CAISVTGDGYTF
cdr3_nt: TGTGCCATCAGTGTAACAGGGGATGGCTACACCTTC

j_call: TRBJ1-2
v_call: TRBV7-2
clone_size: few
d_call: NA
cdr3_aa: CASSRYPTGGDGYTF
cdr3_nt: TGTGCCAGCAGCCGCTACCCCACGGGGGGGGATGGCTACACCTTC

j_call: TRBJ1-1
v_call: TRBV20-1
clone_size: NA
d_call: TRBD1
cdr3_aa: CSASQGTVSNTEAFF
cdr3_nt: TGCAGTGCTAGCCAAGGGACAGTCTCAAACACTGAAGCTTTCTTT

j_call: TRBJ1-3
v_call: TRBV20-1
clone_size: NA
d_call: TRBD1
cdr3_aa: CSARQTGVNTIYF
cdr3_nt: TGCAGTGCTAGACAGACAGGGGTAAACACCATATATTTT

j_call: TRBJ1-5
v_call: TRBV4-3
clone_size: NA
d_call: NA
cdr3_aa: CASSQEVGQPQHF
cdr3_nt: TGCGCCAGCAGCCAAGAAGTGGGTCAGCCCCAGCATTTT

j_call: TRBJ2-3
v_call: TRBV29-1
clone_size: NA
d_call: TRBD2
cdr3_aa: CSVDGGAKDTQYF
cdr3_nt: TGCAGCGTTGACGGGGGGGCTAAAGATACGCAGTATTTT

j_call: TRBJ1-6
v_call: TRBV29-1
clone_size: few
d_call: NA
cdr3_aa: CSVMEAETGSPLHF
cdr3_nt: TGCAGCGTTATGGAAGCGGAAACGGGCTCACCCCTCCACTTT

j_call: TRBJ2-2
v_call: TRBV7-6
clone_size: few
d_call: NA
cdr3_aa: CASSLRGAGGGELFF
cdr3_nt: TGTGCCAGCAGCTTACGGGGGGCCGGCGGCGGGGAGCTGTTTTTT

j_call: TRBJ2-4
v_call: TRBV2
clone_size: NA
d_call: TRBD2
cdr3_aa: CANVKRGRDTLDKNIQYF
cdr3_nt: TGTGCCAACGTGAAGCGGGGGAGAGATACGCTTGACAAAAACATTCAGTACTTC

j_call: TRBJ2-5
v_call: TRBV5-1
clone_size: NA
d_call: NA
cdr3_aa: CASSFNQETQYF
cdr3_nt: TGCGCCAGCAGCTTTAACCAAGAGACCCAGTACTTC

j_call: TRBJ2-1
v_call: TRBV2
clone_size: few
d_call: NA
cdr3_aa: CASDGAAGGQFF
cdr3_nt: TGTGCCAGCGATGGGGCTGCCGGCGGACAGTTCTTC

j_call: TRBJ1-5
v_call: TRBV18
clone_size: NA
d_call: NA
cdr3_aa: CASSPRGGRSNQPQHF
cdr3_nt: TGTGCCAGCTCACCACGCGGGGGTCGGTCCAATCAGCCCCAGCATTTT

j_call: TRBJ2-2
v_call: TRBV7-2
clone_size: many
d_call: NA
cdr3_aa: CASSLAGQGTGELFF
cdr3_nt: TGTGCCAGCAGCTTAGCAGGGCAAGGCACCGGGGAGCTGTTTTTT

j_call: TRBJ2-3
v_call: TRBV20-1
clone_size: NA
d_call: TRBD2
cdr3_aa: CSAPWAGGTDTQYF
cdr3_nt: TGCAGTGCTCCCTGGGCGGGGGGCACAGATACGCAGTATTTT

j_call: TRBJ2-1
v_call: TRBV30
clone_size: few
d_call: NA
cdr3_aa: CAWSGGGPYNEQFF
cdr3_nt: TGTGCCTGGAGTGGTGGGGGTCCCTACAATGAGCAGTTCTTC

j_call: TRBJ2-1
v_call: TRBV6-5
clone_size: NA
d_call: NA
cdr3_aa: CASRDTYNEQFF
cdr3_nt: TGTGCCAGCCGGGACACGTACAATGAGCAGTTCTTC

j_call: TRBJ1-1
v_call: TRBV12-3/TRBV12-4
clone_size: few
d_call: TRBD1
cdr3_aa: CASSYTGETEAFF
cdr3_nt: TGTGCCAGCAGTTACACAGGGGAAACTGAAGCTTTCTTT

j_call: TRBJ1-2
v_call: TRBV7-2
clone_size: NA
d_call: NA
cdr3_aa: CASSSFRGNYGYTF
cdr3_nt: TGTGCCAGCAGCTCATTCCGAGGAAACTATGGCTACACCTTC

j_call: TRBJ2-3
v_call: TRBV7-7
clone_size: many
d_call: NA
cdr3_aa: CASTEADTQYF
cdr3_nt: TGTGCCAGCACCGAAGCAGATACGCAGTATTTT

j_call: TRBJ2-1
v_call: TRBV5-4
clone_size: NA
d_call: TRBD2
cdr3_aa: CASSRQGLAGADEQFF
cdr3_nt: TGTGCCAGCAGCAGACAAGGACTAGCGGGGGCAGATGAGCAGTTCTTC

j_call: TRBJ2-7
v_call: TRBV4-3
clone_size: NA
d_call: NA
cdr3_aa: CASSRSRGYEQYF
cdr3_nt: TGCGCCAGCAGCCGGAGTCGGGGGTACGAGCAGTACTTC

j_call: TRBJ2-1
v_call: TRBV5-1
clone_size: few
d_call: NA
cdr3_aa: CASRVIGENNEQFF
cdr3_nt: TGCGCCAGCAGGGTGATAGGGGAGAACAATGAGCAGTTCTTC

j_call: TRBJ2-3
v_call: TRBV7-2
clone_size: NA
d_call: NA
cdr3_aa: CASSQSFSSSTDTQYF
cdr3_nt: TGTGCCAGCAGCCAGTCGTTCAGTTCTAGCACAGATACGCAGTATTTT

j_call: TRBJ1-6
v_call: TRBV7-2
clone_size: few
d_call: NA
cdr3_aa: CASSRRQNSPLHF
cdr3_nt: TGTGCCAGCAGTAGGCGGCAAAATTCACCCCTCCACTTT

j_call: TRBJ1-3
v_call: TRBV12-3/TRBV12-4
clone_size: few
d_call: NA
cdr3_aa: CASSLNGGNTIYF
cdr3_nt: TGTGCCAGCAGTTTAAATGGCGGAAACACCATATATTTT

j_call: TRBJ1-5
v_call: TRBV7-9
clone_size: NA
d_call: TRBD1
cdr3_aa: CASSFSGGRGNQPQHF
cdr3_nt: TGTGCCAGCAGCTTCTCAGGGGGACGGGGCAATCAGCCCCAGCATTTT

j_call: TRBJ2-5
v_call: TRBV5-1
clone_size: NA
d_call: NA
cdr3_aa: CASSRDPSGLIQYF
cdr3_nt: TGCGCCAGCAGTAGGGACCCCTCGGGGTTGATCCAGTACTTC